This T cell receptor (beta chain) was captured in a study of T-cell memory formation after mild COVID-19. Germline CDR1 and CDR2: MGHRA and YSYEKL. The CDR3 has 17 residues. The V end lost 0 bases, the J end lost 1 base, and 12 bases lay between the germline ends. TCRdb called the 5' RACE reads again in MiXCR, with one record for every CDR3 protein. The data show tens of thousands of distinct CDR3 sequences, 7.3% seen once. The chain combines TRBV4-1 with TRBJ1-4; D remains unclear. The clonotype originates from a man between 18 and 29 years old who had mild COVID-19 (a few samples of this study predate the infection). Cell type and time point are not known. Input material: PBMCs or a T cell subset sorted from them (not recorded which). The CDR3 sequence is CASSQEIGIRTNEKLFF. The CDR3 DNA reads as TGCGCCAGCAGCCAAGAGATTGGGATTCGAACTAATGAAAAACTGTTTTTT.